This is a list of T cell receptor beta chains from one sample in a study of radiation and T cells in renal cell carcinoma. The repertoire was sequenced with immunoSEQ multiplex PCR; TCRdb's copy has only in-frame clones and lacks some. Among 130,000 to 150,000 clones listed, less than 90% were seen once. The sequencing here drew on blood, taken from a patient whose treatment included radiotherapy and nephrectomy. The receptors were gathered from a woman between 70 and 85 years old with renal cell carcinoma. Both conserved end residues are part of each CDR3. The D gene is left open where the match is weak. Clone size appears in some rows only: once, few, many, or a class for an expanded clone.

length	size	V	D	J	DNA	CDR3
13	few	TRBV5-4	.	TRBJ1-6	TGTGCCAGCAGCCCGCGACAGGATTCACCCCTCCACTTT	CASSPRQDSPLHF
16	.	TRBV15	.	TRBJ2-5	TGTGCCACCAGCAGAGTACTGGCCTCTGGGGGGGAGACCCAGTACTTC	CATSRVLASGGETQYF
14	.	TRBV4-2	.	TRBJ1-1	TGTGCCAGCAGCCAAGGGGCGGGGGGAACTGAAGCTTTCTTT	CASSQGAGGTEAFF
14	.	TRBV5-4	TRBD1	TRBJ2-1	TGTGCCAGTCAACCGGGACAGGGGCGCAATGAGCAGTTCTTC	CASQPGQGRNEQFF
15	few	TRBV7-9	TRBD1	TRBJ2-1	TGTGCCAGCAGCATTACAGGGGGCTCCTACAATGAGCAGTTCTTC	CASSITGGSYNEQFF
16	.	TRBV7-2	.	TRBJ2-1	TGTGCCAGCAGGGGGGTCGGCGGTGGCTCCTACAATGAGCAGTTCTTC	CASRGVGGGSYNEQFF
14	.	TRBV6-5	TRBD1	TRBJ1-2	TGTGCCAGCAGAAACAGGGGACTATGGTATGGCTACACCTTC	CASRNRGLWYGYTF
15	.	TRBV4-2	TRBD1	TRBJ2-2	TGTGCCAGCAGCCAGTCACGGACAGGGAACGGGGAGCTGTTTTTT	CASSQSRTGNGELFF
14	.	TRBV6-1	TRBD1	TRBJ1-5	TGTGCCAGCAGAACTACAGGGGGGACGTGGCCCCAGCATTTT	CASRTTGGTWPQHF
13	.	TRBV7-9	.	TRBJ2-5	TGTGCCAGCACCCCGACAGCACAAGAGACCCAGTACTTC	CASTPTAQETQYF
15	.	TRBV9	.	TRBJ2-6	TGTGCCAGCAGCACTACACCGTCTGGGGCCAACGTCCTGGCTTTC	CASSTTPSGANVLAF
14	.	TRBV7-3	.	TRBJ2-2	TGTGCCAGCTGTAGACAACCGAACACCGGGGAGCTGTTTTTT	CASCRQPNTGELFF
14	.	TRBV2	.	TRBJ2-7	TGTGCCAGCAGTGCAGGAGGAAAAGCCTACGAGCAGTACTTC	CASSAGGKAYEQYF
13	.	TRBV7-9	.	TRBJ1-2	TGTGCCAGCAGCCACCGGGACAACTATGGCTACACCTTC	CASSHRDNYGYTF
15	.	TRBV6-5	TRBD2	TRBJ2-7	TGTGCCAGCAGTAAGAGCGGGGGGACCTCCTACGAGCAGTACTTC	CASSKSGGTSYEQYF
16	.	TRBV7-6	.	TRBJ2-7	TGTGCCAGCAGCCTAGGGGCGCGGGGTATCTCCTACGAGCAGTACTTC	CASSLGARGISYEQYF
15	.	TRBV2	.	TRBJ1-2	TGTGCCAGCAGTGGCGGGATCGACAGACACCATGGCTACACCTTC	CASSGGIDRHHGYTF
11	.	TRBV30	.	TRBJ1-2	TGTGCCTGGAGGCAGGCAAGGGGCTACACCTTC	CAWRQARGYTF
14	once	TRBV9	TRBD1	TRBJ1-2	TGTGCCAGCAGTGTTACAGGGGGCCCCTATGGCTACACCTTC	CASSVTGGPYGYTF
16	.	TRBV19	.	TRBJ1-3	TGTGCCAGTACTCAACGCGGGGTACACTCTGGAAACACCATATATTTT	CASTQRGVHSGNTIYF
15	.	TRBV27	TRBD2	TRBJ2-7	TGTGCCAGCAGTTCCCCTGTAGCGGGGGCCTACGAGCAGTACTTC	CASSSPVAGAYEQYF
13	few	TRBV5-1	TRBD1	TRBJ1-1	TGCGCCAGCAGCCGGACAGGGGACACTGAAGCTTTCTTT	CASSRTGDTEAFF
14	.	TRBV2	.	TRBJ2-7	TGTGCCACCCATTCATGGCAGGGGACGGACGAGCAGTACTTC	CATHSWQGTDEQYF
17	once	TRBV7-8	.	TRBJ1-6	TGTGCCAGCAGCTTACGGGTAGGGGCTGTTTTTGGTTCACCCCTCCACTTT	CASSLRVGAVFGSPLHF
15	.	TRBV30	.	TRBJ1-2	TGTGCCTGGAAGGGGCGACTCACCGGATGGCATGGCTACACCTTC	CAWKGRLTGWHGYTF
16	.	TRBV5-6	.	TRBJ2-1	TGTGCCAGCAGCCCTCTCGGGACTGCCTCTTACAATGAGCAGTTCTTC	CASSPLGTASYNEQFF
15	.	TRBV5-1	TRBD2	TRBJ2-7	TGCGCCAGCAGCCCTCTTAGCGGGGGGTTCCACGAGCAGTACTTC	CASSPLSGGFHEQYF
13	.	TRBV18	.	TRBJ2-1	TGTGCCAGCTCACCGTCTATTTACAATGAGCAGTTCTTC	CASSPSIYNEQFF
16	.	TRBV7-2	.	TRBJ2-3	TGTGCCAGCAGCTCTCAATTACGGGCCGAGCCAGATACGCAGTATTTT	CASSSQLRAEPDTQYF
18	.	TRBV15	.	TRBJ2-4	TGTGCCACCACGGCTTTCCGGGGGCTTGGGGCGGCCAAAAACATTCAGTACTTC	CATTAFRGLGAAKNIQYF
13	once	TRBV2	.	TRBJ2-7	TGTGCCAGCACCCAACAGCTCTCCTACGAGCAGTACTTC	CASTQQLSYEQYF
19	.	TRBV14	TRBD1	TRBJ1-3	TGTGCCAGCAGCCGTCTCCCCCCAGGGGGCTTGGCTTCTGGAAACACCATATATTTT	CASSRLPPGGLASGNTIYF
14	few	TRBV5-4	.	TRBJ1-1	TGTGCCAGCAGCTTTATTGGAGGCGGGTCTGAAGCTTTCTTT	CASSFIGGGSEAFF
14	.	TRBV18	.	TRBJ1-5	TGTGCCAGCTCACCACTAAGCAGCAATCAGCCCCAGCATTTT	CASSPLSSNQPQHF
15	.	TRBV19	TRBD2	TRBJ2-3	TGTGCCAGTACGGAGCGGGGGTCCCCCACAGATACGCAGTATTTT	CASTERGSPTDTQYF
15	.	TRBV5-1	.	TRBJ1-2	TGCGCCAGCAGCTTGGCGCGGGCAGAAAACTATGGCTACACCTTC	CASSLARAENYGYTF
12	.	TRBV6-1	.	TRBJ1-2	TGTGCCAGCAAAGGGGTTAACTATGGCTACACCTTC	CASKGVNYGYTF
16	once	TRBV19	TRBD2	TRBJ2-1	TGTGCCAGTAGTACTCCTAGCGGGGGAACCTACAATGAGCAGTTCTTC	CASSTPSGGTYNEQFF
12	.	TRBV30	.	TRBJ1-2	TGTGCCTGCACAGGTACTAACTATGGCTACACCTTC	CACTGTNYGYTF
14	.	TRBV6-6	TRBD1	TRBJ1-5	TGTGCCAGCAGTAAAACAGGGGGCAATCAGCCCCAGCATTTT	CASSKTGGNQPQHF
13	.	TRBV29-1	.	TRBJ2-7	TGCAGCGCCAGACGGGGACTTACCTACGAGCAGTACTTC	CSARRGLTYEQYF